These 16 T cell receptor beta chains were all obtained from the same sample, sequenced in a study of breast tumors, draining lymph nodes, adjacent tissues. Axillary draining lymph nodes of breast cancer patients supplied the node samples. TCRdb recomputed calls from the multiplex PCR reads with MiXCR, one row per CDR3 protein. The profile shows under 250,000 distinct CDR3 sequences, around 32% of them singletons. Sequenced input: axillary lymph node tissue. Source of these receptors: a female donor with breast cancer. Some clones in this sample may be carry-over from other donors' samples.

This clonotype was counted ten times or more. The J gene is TRBJ1-5, the V gene TRBV19, with D maybe TRBD1 (5 bases). This CDR3 has 14 amino acids. CDR1 LNHDA and CDR2 SQIVND come from the germline V gene (reference sequence). Trimming left V 6 bases short and J 0 bases short, with 9 bases between. In nucleotides, the CDR3 is TGTGCCAGTAGCCGGACATTTAGCAATCAGCCCCAGCATTTT. This codes for CASSRTFSNQPQHF.

For this clonotype: One base away lies a much larger clone, so this may be a sequencing read error. The CDR3 region has the DNA TGCAGCGTGGGGGGGAGGGGGGGCATGTACGAGCAGTACTTC. This encodes CSVGGRGGMYEQYF. The V call is TRBV29-1, the J call TRBJ2-7; D may be TRBD2 (7 bases). The ends were cut back, 6 bases at V and 4 bases at J, with 19 bases in the middle. This CDR3 comprises 14 residues. CDR1 is SQVTM and CDR2 is ANQGSEA in the germline V gene.

In its sample, this clonotype was seen many times. V usage is TRBV29-1 and J usage is TRBJ1-2; D may be TRBD1 (5 bases). This CDR3 contains 12 residues. V gave up 3 bases and J gave up 8 bases, with 13 bases separating them. Germline-derived CDR1 and CDR2 are SQVTM and ANQGSEA. The CDR3 sequence: CSVELDKPGYTF. The CDR3 nucleotides read TGCAGCGTTGAGTTGGACAAGCCGGGCTACACCTTC. Looking up the rest from reference TRBV29-1 and TRBJ1-2 gives the full variable domain: SAVISQKPSRDICQRGTSLTIQCQVDSQVTMMFWYRQQPGQSLTLIATANQGSEATYESGFVIDKFPISRPNLTFSTLTVSNMSPEDSSIYLCSVELDKPGYTFGSGTRLTVV.

This clonotype was picked up a small number of times. This clone may be a read error of a much larger clone one base away. The chain carries TRBV7-9 and TRBJ2-1; TRBD1 or TRBD2 may be the D gene (7 bases each). CDR3 length: 13 amino acids. Germline CDR1 is SEHNR and CDR2 is FQNEAQ (reference sequence). CDR3: CANSFPGGGEQFF. CDR3 DNA: TGTGCCAACAGCTTTCCAGGGGGGGGTGAGCAGTTCTTC.

Many counts were recorded for this clonotype. The chain employs TRBV3-1 and TRBJ2-2, with 9 bases that match TRBD2. The CDR3 has 16 residues. With V trimmed by 6 bases and J by 4 bases, 9 bases remained unmatched. Per germline, CDR1 LGHDT and CDR2 YNNKEL (reference sequence). The CDR3 sequence is CASRKTGTSLTGELFF. The CDR3, as DNA: TGTGCCAGCAGAAAAACCGGGACTAGCCTCACCGGGGAGCTGTTTTTT.

This clonotype was found many times. The chain uses TRBV10-3 and TRBJ2-7; 10 nucleotides agree with TRBD2. Germline CDR1 is ENHRY and CDR2 is SYGVKD. The junction had 15 bases not matched to a gene; V was cut back by 6 bases and J by 4 bases. The CDR3 runs to 17 residues. The chain's CDR3 is CAIRKGTSAQDGYEQYF. The DNA of the CDR3 is TGTGCCATCAGGAAAGGGACTAGCGCCCAAGACGGGTACGAGCAGTACTTC.

This clonotype was seen at least ten times. The chain links TRBV20-1 to TRBJ2-1; tentatively, D is TRBD2 (6 bases). Germline CDR1 DFQATT, CDR2 SNEGSKA (reference sequence). This CDR3 has 15 amino acids. Trimming pared 6 bases from V and 0 bases from J, leaving 15 bases between. CDR3 in DNA: TGCAGTGCCAACCTAGCGCGCCCCTCCTACAATGAGCAGTTCTTC. Amino acids: CSANLARPSYNEQFF.

The rearrangement uses TRBV7-3 and TRBJ1-2; D ambiguous. The V and J ends lost 7 bases and 3 bases respectively, with 15 bases between them. The CDR3 consists of 14 residues. Germline V gene lookup returns CDR1 SGHTA and CDR2 FQGTGA. CDR3 DNA: TGTGCCAGCATACGTTACCCCTCTGACTATGGCTACACCTTC. Translating gives CASIRYPSDYGYTF.

The CDR3 reads CSASPTGTKELFF. The CDR3 region has the DNA TGCAGTGCGTCCCCGACGGGGACAAAGGAACTGTTTTTT. The rearrangement uses TRBV20-1 and TRBJ1-4, with D possibly being TRBD1 (6 bases). CDR1 and CDR2 (germline): DFQATT, SNEGSKA (reference sequence). CDR3 length: 13 residues. Trimming cost V 6 bases and J 12 bases, with 20 bases left between them.

The chain combines TRBV28 with TRBJ2-1; TRBD1 might be the D (6 bases). V gave up 3 bases and J gave up 7 bases, with 10 bases separating them. This CDR3 is 13 amino acids long. Germline V gene lookup returns CDR1 MDHEN and CDR2 SYDVKM. CDR3 sequence: CASSFGQPNEQFF. Written as DNA, the CDR3 is TGTGCCAGCAGTTTTGGACAGCCTAATGAGCAGTTCTTC.

This clonotype came up many times. V is TRBV18 and J is TRBJ1-5; D is ambiguous. Trimming pared 3 bases from V and 2 bases from J, leaving 11 bases between. The germline gives CDR1 KGHSH, CDR2 LQKENI. CDR3 length: 15 residues. This CDR3 is CASSPGEMGNQPQHF. Here the CDR3 DNA reads TGTGCCAGCTCACCTGGGGAGATGGGCAATCAGCCCCAGCATTTT.

This chain joins TRBV29-1 and TRBJ2-1, with 7 positions matching TRBD2. Germline lookup yields CDR1 SQVTM and CDR2 ANQGSEA. The CDR3 runs 14 residues. V trimming: 6 bases; J trimming: 7 bases; junction bases outside the gene matches: 12. CDR3 protein: CSVLDWGAGNEQFF. CDR3 nucleotide sequence: TGCAGCGTACTTGATTGGGGAGCGGGGAATGAGCAGTTCTTC.

This clonotype was recorded many times. The chain employs TRBV6-5 and TRBJ2-5; 7 nucleotides line up with TRBD1. Per germline, CDR1 MNHEY and CDR2 SVGAGI. This CDR3 spans 13 amino acids. Unmatched junction bases numbered 2, after V lost 2 bases and J lost 5 bases. The CDR3 DNA sequence: TGTGCCAGCAGTTACACAGGGGCGGAGACCCAGTACTTC. Translated: CASSYTGAETQYF.

This clonotype was picked up many times. CDR3 bases: TGTGCCAGCAGCTCGAATAGCGGGAATGAGCAGTTCTTC. Translating gives CASSSNSGNEQFF. The chain carries TRBV7-9 and TRBJ2-1, with 7 bases aligning to TRBD2. J was trimmed by 7 bases and V by 4 bases; bases with no gene match: 4. The CDR3 is 13 residues long. Germline CDR1 is SEHNR and CDR2 is FQNEAQ (reference sequence).

In this sample, this clonotype turned up a few times. The gene calls are TRBV3-1 and TRBJ2-2; TRBD2 aligns across 10 bases. This CDR3 contains 15 residues. The V and J ends lost 4 bases and 2 bases, in that order; junction bases with no gene match: 1. Germline-derived CDR1 and CDR2 are LGHDT and YNNKEL (reference sequence). CDR3 residues: CASSPSGRNTGELFF. The CDR3 DNA follows: TGTGCCAGCAGCCCTAGCGGGAGAAACACCGGGGAGCTGTTTTTT. Variable domain in full (rest from reference TRBV3-1 and TRBJ2-2): DTAVSQTPKYLVTQMGNDKSIKCEQNLGHDTMYWYKQDSKKFLKIMFSYNNKELIINETVPNRFSPKSPDKAHLNLHINSLELGDSAVYFCASSPSGRNTGELFFGEGSRLTVL.

This clonotype was seen ten or more times. The V and J genes are TRBV11-3 and TRBJ1-3; 7 bases match TRBD1. With 3 bases clipped from V and 7 bases from J, the junction kept 9 bases outside the gene matches. CDR1 and CDR2 from the germline V gene are SGHNT and YENEEA. CDR3 length: 15 amino acids. The CDR3 here is CASSFTPRQGNTIYF. For the CDR3, the DNA is TGTGCCAGCAGCTTTACCCCCCGACAGGGTAACACCATATATTTT.